These 29 T cell receptor beta chains were sequenced from one sample in a study of blood T cell repertoires in COVID-19. TCRdb keeps only in-frame clones here, not all; method: immunoSEQ multiplex PCR. The profile shows roughly 190,000 clones, 85% to 90% of them singletons. Sequenced input: peripheral blood. These TCRs come from a man in his forties with active or convalescent COVID-19.

The chain recombines TRBV21-1 with TRBJ2-3; the DNA was not used to check the table's D call, TRBD1. TRBV21-1 is a pseudogene. The CDR3 is made up of 16 amino acids. This chain's CDR3 is CASSSPGGSCADTQYF. CDR3 coding DNA: TGTGCCAGCAGCAGTCCAGGGGGGAGTTGCGCAGATACGCAGTATTTT.

This clone was counted between two and nine times. The chain employs TRBV19 and TRBJ1-1, with D uncertain. The germline CDR1 and CDR2 sequences are LNHDA and SQIVND (reference sequence). The CDR3 consists of 13 residues. The V end was cut by 1 base, the J end by 4 bases, with 7 bases between. CDR3 protein: CASSIGGITEAFF. The DNA for the CDR3 is TGTGCCAGTAGTATAGGAGGGATCACTGAAGCTTTCTTT.

The sample holds one count of this clone. V gene TRBV21-1 combines with J gene TRBJ2-1; whether TRBD1, the table's D call, matches the DNA was not checked. TRBV21-1 is labeled a pseudogene. This CDR3 comprises 17 residues. The CDR3 region is CASSFRQGGTRYNEQFF. The CDR3 region has the DNA TGTGCCAGCAGCTTCCGCCAAGGGGGCACAAGGTACAATGAGCAGTTCTTC.

This chain joins TRBV10-3 and TRBJ2-2, with D possibly TRBD1 on 7 matching bases. CDR3 length: 14 residues. Germline lookup yields CDR1 ENHRY and CDR2 SYGVKD. V lost 7 bases, J lost 5 bases, and 14 bases lay in between. In DNA form, the CDR3 reads TGTGCCATCAATTTGCAGGGGGGAACCGGGGAGCTGTTTTTT. This translates into CAINLQGGTGELFF.

The J gene is TRBJ2-1, the V gene TRBV5-4; 10 nucleotides align to TRBD2. Germline V lookup: CDR1 SGHNT, CDR2 YYREEE (reference sequence). Trimming cost V 4 bases and J 1 base; bases outside gene matches: 2. The length of the CDR3 is 15 residues. CDR3 sequence reads: CASSDSGRSYNEQFF. DNA of the CDR3: TGTGCCAGCAGCGATAGCGGGAGGTCCTACAATGAGCAGTTCTTC.

The rearrangement links TRBV27 to TRBJ1-5; D may be TRBD1 (5 bases). V was trimmed by 5 bases and J by 1 base, leaving 18 bases between them. Germline CDR1 is MNHEY and CDR2 is SMNVEV (reference sequence). The CDR3 has 17 amino acids. The CDR3 loop is CASSLGAGYRSNQPQHF. DNA for the CDR3: TGTGCCAGCAGTCTTGGGGCAGGGTATAGGAGCAATCAGCCCCAGCATTTT.

V gene TRBV13 combines with J gene TRBJ1-3; no clear D. The germline gives CDR1 PRHDT, CDR2 FYEKMQ (reference sequence). This CDR3 spans 16 amino acids. The ends were cut back, 1 base at V and 0 bases at J, with 10 bases in the middle. The CDR3 sequence is CASSLAGSGSGNTIYF. The CDR3 bases are TGTGCCAGCAGCTTAGCAGGCAGTGGCTCTGGAAACACCATATATTTT.

This rearrangement joins TRBV24-1 to TRBJ2-2; D remains unclear. The CDR3 spans 17 residues. V lost 0 bases, J lost 4 bases, and 14 bases lay in between. CDR1 and CDR2 from the germline V gene are KGHDR and SFDVKD. The DNA for the CDR3 is TGTGCCACCAGTGATTTGCTTCCAGTCCCGGGCACCGGGGAGCTGTTTTTT. This translates into CATSDLLPVPGTGELFF.

The V gene is TRBV19, the J gene TRBJ2-5; weak D call: TRBD1 (6 bases). Germline CDR1 reads LNHDA; CDR2 reads SQIVND (reference sequence). The CDR3 covers 13 residues. The ends were cut back, 7 bases at V and 4 bases at J, with 13 bases in the middle. The DNA for the CDR3 is TGTGCCAGTAAGGGTCAGGGGTTAGAGACCCAGTACTTC. This encodes CASKGQGLETQYF.

The rearrangement links TRBV28 to TRBJ1-2; 7 bases match TRBD1. Looked up from germline, CDR1 is MDHEN and CDR2 is SYDVKM. The CDR3 covers 14 residues. V trimming: 5 bases; J trimming: 2 bases; junction bases outside the gene matches: 5. CDR3 residues: CASSRPGGNYGYTF. The CDR3 DNA reads as TGTGCCAGCAGTCGCCCAGGGGGGAACTATGGCTACACCTTC.

This sequence joins TRBV11-3 and TRBJ2-1; 13 nucleotides match TRBD2. The CDR3 totals 17 residues. The germline CDR1 and CDR2 sequences are SGHNT and YENEEA. Trimming cost V 4 bases and J 6 bases; bases outside gene matches: 9. The DNA for the CDR3 is TGTGCCAGCAGCTACGGGGGGACTAGCGGGACCGCCAATGAGCAGTTCTTC. Protein product: CASSYGGTSGTANEQFF.

The J gene is TRBJ1-5, the V gene TRBV7-2; D is ambiguous. The V gene's germline CDR1 is SGHTA and CDR2 FQGNSA. Deletions cut 1 base from V and 7 bases from J, with 11 bases between. This CDR3 has 14 residues. The CDR3 coding sequence is TGTGCCAGCAGCTTAGGGTGGCGAGGACAGCCCCAGCATTTT. As protein: CASSLGWRGQPQHF.

This chain joins TRBV18 and TRBJ1-2; 10 bases are shared with TRBD1. There are 17 residues in the CDR3. The J segment lost 2 bases and the V segment lost 3 bases, leaving 9 bases of the junction unmatched. Looked up from germline, CDR1 is KGHSH and CDR2 is LQKENI. The chain's CDR3 is CASSPAGQGILNYGYTF. In nucleotides, the CDR3 is TGTGCCAGCTCACCTGCGGGACAGGGGATCTTAAACTATGGCTACACCTTC. The full variable domain, rest sourced from reference TRBV18 and TRBJ1-2, is NAGVMQNPRHLVRRRGQEARLRCSPMKGHSHVYWYRQLPEEGLKFMVYLQKENIIDESGMPKERFSAEFPKEGPSILRIQQVVRGDSAAYFCASSPAGQGILNYGYTFGSGTRLTVV.

V is TRBV18 and J is TRBJ2-7; D unclear. There are 13 residues in the CDR3. The V end lost 6 bases, the J end lost 5 bases, and 14 bases lay between the germline ends. The germline V gene encodes CDR1 KGHSH and CDR2 LQKENI. DNA for the CDR3: TGTGCCAGCTCGCCAGTATACAAAGACGAGCAGTACTTC. Amino acid sequence: CASSPVYKDEQYF. The whole variable domain, filled in from reference TRBV18 and TRBJ2-7, reads NAGVMQNPRHLVRRRGQEARLRCSPMKGHSHVYWYRQLPEEGLKFMVYLQKENIIDESGMPKERFSAEFPKEGPSILRIQQVVRGDSAAYFCASSPVYKDEQYFGPGTRLTVT.

This chain joins TRBV9 and TRBJ2-1, with 10 bases identical to TRBD2. The CDR3 sequence is 16 residues long. Trimming took 4 bases from V and 6 from J; bases not matched to a gene: 10. The germline CDR1 and CDR2 sequences are SGDLS and YYNGEE. CDR3 DNA: TGTGCCAGCAGCCCGACCACAGCGGGAGGGCGCAATGAGCAGTTCTTC. Its translation: CASSPTTAGGRNEQFF.

This chain connects TRBV28 to TRBJ1-5; D is unresolved. The CDR3 length is 15 residues. Trimming took 2 bases from V and 1 from J, leaving 9 bases between them. The germline gives CDR1 MDHEN, CDR2 SYDVKM. The CDR3 spells CASSLTLRSNQPQHF. CDR3 coding DNA: TGTGCCAGCAGTTTAACCCTCCGGAGCAATCAGCCCCAGCATTTT.

The V call is TRBV28, the J call TRBJ1-3, with D uncertain. The CDR3 spans 14 residues. The V and J ends lost 5 bases and 0 bases respectively, with 8 bases between them. The germline V gene has CDR1 MDHEN and CDR2 SYDVKM. The CDR3 region has the DNA TGTGCCAGCAGTAATTCCCACTCTGGAAACACCATATATTTT. The encoded protein is CASSNSHSGNTIYF.

The chain links TRBV12-5 to TRBJ2-3; 7 nucleotides agree with TRBD1. V was pared by 5 bases and J by 2 bases, with 4 bases of the junction left unmatched. The CDR3 sequence is 14 residues long. CDR1 is LGHNT, CDR2 FRNRAP, per germline. CDR3 protein: CASGPGGVTDTQYF. The CDR3 DNA reads as TGTGCTAGTGGTCCAGGGGGAGTCACAGATACGCAGTATTTT.

This clone was counted a few times. This chain links TRBV7-9 with TRBJ2-5; D remains unclear. The V end was cut by 8 bases, the J end by 7 bases, with 14 bases between. CDR3 length: 12 amino acids. The germline gives CDR1 SEHNR, CDR2 FQNEAQ (reference sequence). In DNA form, the CDR3 reads TGTGCCAGCTACGCGCCATCCGGGACCCAGTACTTC. This gives the protein CASYAPSGTQYF.

This clone was seen more than once but under ten times. This CDR3 is CASSVAGGGEKLFF. CDR3 DNA sequence: TGTGCCAGTAGTGTGGCAGGCGGGGGTGAAAAACTGTTTTTT. The V and J genes are TRBV19 and TRBJ1-4, with a possible D match to TRBD1 (5 bases). Germline V gives CDR1 LNHDA, CDR2 SQIVND (reference sequence). The CDR3 contains 14 residues. The V gene lost 5 bases and the J gene lost 7 bases, with 14 bases spanning the gap.

The chain joins TRBV7-9 to TRBJ1-3; 7 bases fit TRBD1. Germline-derived CDR1 and CDR2 are SEHNR and FQNEAQ (reference sequence). V gave up 1 base and J gave up 4 bases; unmatched junction bases: 4. The CDR3 has 15 residues. The CDR3 DNA follows: TGTGCCAGCAGCTTAGGGAAGGGGGCCGGAAACACCATATATTTT. The encoded protein is CASSLGKGAGNTIYF.

The genes are TRBV4-1 and TRBJ2-3, with 13 nucleotides matching TRBD2. With V trimmed by 1 base and J by 7 bases, 5 bases remained unmatched. Germline CDR1 reads MGHRA; CDR2 reads YSYEKL. The length of the CDR3 is 16 residues. In DNA, the CDR3 is TGCGCCAGCAGCCAAGTTAGGACTAGCGGGGGAAATACGCAGTATTTT. It encodes CASSQVRTSGGNTQYF.

The rearrangement joins TRBV20-1 to TRBJ2-3, with a weak D call TRBD1 (6 bases). Germline V CDR1 and CDR2: DFQATT, SNEGSKA (reference sequence). The V end lost 6 bases, the J end lost 9 bases, and 13 bases lay between the germline ends. This CDR3 comprises 11 residues. The CDR3 nucleotides are TGCAGTGCCCCTCAACAGGGCACGCAGTATTTT. Translating gives CSAPQQGTQYF.

The V gene is TRBV7-6, the J gene TRBJ2-1; 10 positions agree with TRBD2. The J segment lost 7 bases and the V segment lost 5 bases, leaving 8 bases of the junction unmatched. This CDR3 has 15 amino acids. Germline V gene lookup returns CDR1 SGHVS and CDR2 FNYEAQ. CDR3 DNA: TGTGCCAGCAGCATCTCTAGCGGGAGTTGGAATGAGCAGTTCTTC. It codes for CASSISSGSWNEQFF.

This chain joins TRBV7-9 and TRBJ1-5, with 8 bases matching TRBD1. The CDR3 extends over 15 amino acids. From germline, CDR1 is SEHNR and CDR2 FQNEAQ (reference sequence). Trimming cost V 5 bases and J 4 bases; bases outside gene matches: 7. In nucleotides, the CDR3 is TGTGCCAGCAGCCACGGACAGGGAGAAAATCAGCCCCAGCATTTT. Residues: CASSHGQGENQPQHF.

This rearrangement joins TRBV7-2 to TRBJ2-1, with 9 bases lining up with TRBD1. Trimming cost V 5 bases and J 5 bases; bases outside gene matches: 7. This CDR3 region has 15 residues. Germline values: CDR1 SGHTA, CDR2 FQGNSA. CDR3 region: CASSVRGQGNNEQFF. The CDR3 DNA reads as TGTGCCAGCAGCGTAAGGGGACAGGGAAACAATGAGCAGTTCTTC.

The chain has TRBV12-5 and TRBJ1-2; 9 bases match TRBD1. CDR1 and CDR2 (germline): LGHNT, FRNRAP. The ends lost 0 bases at V and 7 bases at J; junction bases unmatched: 12. CDR3 size: 17 residues. The CDR3 protein is CASGLVLGDRGISGYTF. Here the CDR3 DNA reads TGTGCTAGTGGTTTGGTATTAGGAGACAGGGGGATTTCTGGCTACACCTTC.

The chain is built from TRBV5-6 and TRBJ2-3, with D perhaps TRBD1 (6 bases). Germline-derived CDR1 and CDR2 are SGHDT and YYEEEE. Trimming took off 0 bases at V and 3 bases at J, with 14 bases between the two ends. CDR3 size: 16 residues. The CDR3 DNA follows: TGTGCCAGCAGCTTGGGCTATGGGGGCCAGACAGATACGCAGTATTTT. This encodes CASSLGYGGQTDTQYF.

In the case of this clone: A junction end diverges from the germline sequence, so it may reflect a read error. The chain joins TRBV29-1 to TRBJ2-7, with a tentative D call TRBD1 (7 bases). Germline V gene data show CDR1 as SQVTM and CDR2 as ANQGSEA. The CDR3 length is 15 residues. The CDR3 nucleotides read TGCAGCGTTGGCCCTAACGGGGGACAGTCCTCCGAGCAGTACTTC. This codes for CSVGPNGGQSSEQYF.